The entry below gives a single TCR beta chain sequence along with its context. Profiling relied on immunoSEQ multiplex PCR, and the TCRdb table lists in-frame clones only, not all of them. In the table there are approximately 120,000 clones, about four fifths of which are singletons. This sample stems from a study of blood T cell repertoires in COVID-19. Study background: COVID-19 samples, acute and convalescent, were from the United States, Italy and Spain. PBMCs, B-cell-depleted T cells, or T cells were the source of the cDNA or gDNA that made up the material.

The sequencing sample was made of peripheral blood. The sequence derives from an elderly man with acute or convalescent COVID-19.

CDR3 nucleotides: TGTGCCAGCAGCGTAGGTGGGGCGGGGGAGACCCAGTACTTC. This sequence encodes CASSVGGAGETQYF. The V and J genes are TRBV9 and TRBJ2-5; tentative D call: TRBD2 (6 bases). V lost 0 bases to trimming and J lost 5 bases, with 11 bases between them. CDR3 length: 14 residues. CDR1 is SGDLS and CDR2 is YYNGEE in the germline V gene.